This T cell receptor (beta chain) is drawn from a study of shared clonotypes between healthy human individuals. CD8 memory merged CD45RO+ with CCR7-negative CD45RA+ TemRA cells. Germline V lookup: CDR1 SGHTA, CDR2 FQGNSA. The V end lost 2 bases, the J end lost 6 bases, and 8 bases lay between the germline ends. The CDR3 contains 12 residues. In this sample, this clone turned up once. Its specificity is not known. The repertoire was sequenced with immunoSEQ multiplex PCR; TCRdb's copy has only in-frame clones and lacks some. Altogether 80,000 to 100,000 clones are present, approximately 63% being singletons, with the ten largest covering about half. Overall study results and limits: With four donors compared, about 5% of naive CD4 clonotypes were shared. Memory subsets generally showed smaller estimated richness than naive subsets did.

The clonotype comes from a man aged 30 to 39 in good health. Sequencing input: memory CD8+ T cells sorted from blood. Subset described: CD45RO+ cells pooled with CCR7-negative TemRA cells. This chain uses TRBV7-2 with TRBJ2-7, with D hard to call. CDR3 region: CASSLNSREQYF. The DNA for the CDR3 is TGTGCCAGCAGCTTAAACTCACGCGAGCAGTACTTC.